The entry below gives a single TCR beta chain sequence along with its context. V was pared by 3 bases and J by 5 bases, with 13 bases between. The germline V gene encodes CDR1 SNHLY and CDR2 FYNNEI. The CDR3 has 14 amino acids. The record originates from a study of blood T cell repertoires in COVID-19. Study context: Samples came from the United States, Italy and Spain, spanning acute and convalescent COVID-19. In each case, the material was cDNA or gDNA derived from T cells, B-cell-depleted T cells, or PBMCs.

Cohort 3 donors were reported recovered after two negative PCRs, clearance, or symptom resolution. TCRdb keeps only in-frame clones here, not all; method: immunoSEQ multiplex PCR. This table has hundreds of thousands of clones, 85% to 90% appearing once. The sample taken for sequencing was PBMCs or T cells enriched from blood (not recorded which). The sequence came from a man aged 35-49 years who had recovered from COVID-19. This sequence joins TRBV2 and TRBJ1-1; the D is unclear. The CDR3 DNA reads as TGTGCCAGCAGTGAGTGGCGGGGTGGTACTGAAGCTTTCTTT. Amino acids: CASSEWRGGTEAFF.